Each of the 19 T cell receptor beta chains below was sequenced from the same sample in a study of T cell responses to AZD1222 COVID-19 vaccine. The assay was immunoSEQ multiplex PCR, and TCRdb's table has in-frame clones only and misses some. The profile shows 84,000 or so clones, around nine tenths of them singletons. This specimen was peripheral blood, taken on day 0 of AZD1222 vaccination. These receptor sequences come from an adult in good health.

V is TRBV10-3 and J is TRBJ1-2; 10 bases align to TRBD1. The J segment lost 7 bases and the V segment lost 2 bases, leaving 4 bases of the junction unmatched. Germline CDR1 and CDR2: ENHRY and SYGVKD. There are 14 residues in the CDR3. The CDR3 coding sequence is TGTGCCATCAGTGAGATCGGGGACAGGGGTGGCTACACCTTC. It is translated as CAISEIGDRGGYTF.

The chain uses TRBV5-8 and TRBJ1-4, with 9 bases that match TRBD1. The trim removed 5 bases at V and 11 bases at J, leaving 10 bases unmatched. The CDR3 length is 14 residues. The germline CDR1 and CDR2 sequences are SGHTS and YDEGEE. The CDR3 DNA reads as TGTGCCAGCAGACCGAGGGACAGGGTAGGGAAACTGTTTTTT. The encoded protein is CASRPRDRVGKLFF.

The J gene is TRBJ2-3, the V gene TRBV7-6; 8 bases line up with TRBD1. Germline trimming cut 5 bases from V and 6 bases from J; bases unmatched to any gene: 13. The length of the CDR3 is 16 residues. CDR1 is SGHVS, CDR2 FNYEAQ, per germline. In DNA form, the CDR3 reads TGTGCCAGCAGCAGGACAGGGATAGGACAGCAGGATACGCAGTATTTT. Translated: CASSRTGIGQQDTQYF.

The chain couples TRBV12-3 or TRBV12-4 to TRBJ1-1; 7 bases align to TRBD1. The CDR3 totals 13 residues. The ends lost 6 bases at V and 6 bases at J; junction bases unmatched: 7. The CDR3 DNA reads TGTGCCAGCAGGTCAACAGGGGTGGCTGAAGCTTTCTTT. Translation gives CASRSTGVAEAFF.

V usage is TRBV27 and J usage is TRBJ2-4; 14 bases are shared with TRBD2. This CDR3 has 17 residues. CDR1 and CDR2 from the germline V gene are MNHEY and SMNVEV (reference sequence). The V segment lost 7 bases and the J segment 7 bases; nucleotides outside the gene matches: 12. The CDR3 protein is CASKGLAGATRRNIQYF. DNA for the CDR3: TGTGCCAGCAAGGGACTAGCGGGAGCGACCAGACGGAACATTCAGTACTTC.

V is TRBV5-1 and J is TRBJ1-5; D may be TRBD1 (5 bases). The CDR3 is made up of 15 amino acids. CDR1 and CDR2 (germline): SGHRS, YFSETQ. V lost 4 bases to trimming and J lost 4 bases, with 15 bases between them. CDR3 sequence (DNA): TGCGCCAGCAGCACCGGGCCCCAGGGTAATCAGCCCCAGCATTTT. It is translated as CASSTGPQGNQPQHF. The complete variable domain, with remaining parts taken from reference TRBV5-1 and TRBJ1-5, reads KAGVTQTPRYLIKTRGQQVTLSCSPISGHRSVSWYQQTPGQGLQFLFEYFSETQRNKGNFPGRFSGRQFSNSRSEMNVSTLELGDSALYLCASSTGPQGNQPQHFGDGTRLSIL.

This chain joins TRBV14 and TRBJ2-1; TRBD1 or TRBD2 may be the D gene (7 bases each). CDR3 length: 15 amino acids. V was cut by 4 bases and J by 9 bases, with 19 bases left in between. Germline V gene sequence: CDR1 SGHDN, CDR2 FVKESK. This CDR3 is CASSPTRGGGLEQFF. In DNA form, the CDR3 reads TGTGCCAGCAGCCCGACCCGGGGAGGGGGCCTTGAGCAGTTCTTC.

The gene calls are TRBV19 and TRBJ1-1; perhaps TRBD1 as D (6 bases). The CDR3 is made up of 16 amino acids. The germline gives CDR1 LNHDA, CDR2 SQIVND (reference sequence). Trimming removed 2 bases at V and 6 bases at J, with 19 bases between. The CDR3 nucleotides read TGTGCCAGTAGTATATACCCGACAGGTGCCTTTGCTGAAGCTTTCTTT. Its protein product is CASSIYPTGAFAEAFF.

The V and J genes are TRBV19 and TRBJ1-3, with D unclear. CDR3 length: 15 residues. V was clipped by 10 bases and J by 1 base, with 17 bases between them. Germline values: CDR1 LNHDA, CDR2 SQIVND (reference sequence). The CDR3 sequence: CATYDRVNSGNTIYF. CDR3 bases: TGTGCCACCTACGACCGTGTGAATTCTGGAAACACCATATATTTT.

This chain joins TRBV28 and TRBJ1-2; no clear D gene. V lost 2 bases and J 4 bases, leaving 11 bases between the germline ends. The CDR3 covers 14 residues. Germline values: CDR1 MDHEN, CDR2 SYDVKM. The CDR3 DNA follows: TGTGCCAGCAGTTTAACGGTCGAGTCCTATGGCTACACCTTC. Encoded protein: CASSLTVESYGYTF.

The V gene is TRBV5-1, the J gene TRBJ1-6; 10 bases are shared with TRBD1. The V gene end was trimmed by 0 bases and the J gene end by 9 bases; junction bases not matched to a gene: 6. Germline V gives CDR1 SGHRS, CDR2 YFSETQ. The CDR3 loop spans 16 amino acids. CDR3 protein: CASSLATGGMFSPLHF. In DNA, the CDR3 is TGCGCCAGCAGCTTGGCGACAGGGGGCATGTTTTCACCCCTCCACTTT.

The chain uses TRBV5-4 and TRBJ1-6; 10 bases match TRBD1. Germline V CDR1 and CDR2: SGHNT, YYREEE (reference sequence). The V gene end was trimmed by 1 base and the J gene end by 5 bases; junction bases not matched to a gene: 3. This CDR3 has 16 residues. The CDR3 DNA reads TGTGCCAGCAGCTTGCTAGGGACAGGGGATAATTCACCCCTCCACTTT. It yields the protein CASSLLGTGDNSPLHF.

The chain links TRBV19 to TRBJ2-3; the D gene is possibly TRBD2 (6 bases). The CDR3 contains 12 residues. V was clipped by 6 bases and J by 2 bases, with 6 bases between them. Germline-derived CDR1 and CDR2 are LNHDA and SQIVND (reference sequence). CDR3 sequence: CASRDYTDTQYF. The CDR3 nucleotides are TGTGCCAGTAGGGACTACACAGATACGCAGTATTTT. The full variable domain, in which reference TRBV19 and TRBJ2-3 provide the parts outside the CDR3, is DGGITQSPKYLFRKEGQNVTLSCEQNLNHDAMYWYRQDPGQGLRLIYYSQIVNDFQKGDIAEGYSVSREKKESFPLTVTSAQKNPTAFYLCASRDYTDTQYFGPGTRLTVL.

The J gene is TRBJ1-2, the V gene TRBV28, with 9 bases lining up with TRBD1. J gave up 8 bases and V 5 bases, and 9 bases lay outside the gene matches. CDR1 MDHEN and CDR2 SYDVKM come from the germline V gene. This CDR3 comprises 14 residues. The CDR3 protein is CASSVTGGARGYTF. The CDR3 bases are TGTGCCAGCAGTGTCACAGGGGGCGCGAGAGGCTACACCTTC.

This rearrangement joins TRBV19 to TRBJ1-2; D unclear. This CDR3 has 15 residues. The germline CDR1 and CDR2 sequences are LNHDA and SQIVND (reference sequence). Trimming left V 2 bases short and J 10 bases short, with 20 bases between. This chain's CDR3 is CASSIYQSPESAYTF. As DNA, the CDR3 is TGTGCCAGTAGTATATATCAGTCGCCTGAATCAGCCTACACCTTC. The entire variable domain, with the rest obtained from reference TRBV19 and TRBJ1-2, is as follows: DGGITQSPKYLFRKEGQNVTLSCEQNLNHDAMYWYRQDPGQGLRLIYYSQIVNDFQKGDIAEGYSVSREKKESFPLTVTSAQKNPTAFYLCASSIYQSPESAYTFGSGTRLTVV.

As DNA, the CDR3 is TGCGCCAGCAGCTTGGAGGTGGACTATGGCTACACCTTC. Translating gives CASSLEVDYGYTF. The gene calls are TRBV5-1 and TRBJ1-2; no firm D call. The V gene's germline CDR1 is SGHRS and CDR2 YFSETQ. CDR3 size: 13 residues. Trimming shortened V by 0 bases and J by 3 bases, and 6 bases separated the two germline ends.

The V and J genes are TRBV5-1 and TRBJ2-5; maybe TRBD1 (6 bases). CDR3 length: 14 amino acids. V lost 2 bases to trimming and J lost 0 bases, with 8 bases between them. Germline V gene data show CDR1 as SGHRS and CDR2 as YFSETQ. The CDR3 coding sequence is TGCGCCAGCAGCTTTGGACAGAACCAAGAGACCCAGTACTTC. Amino acid sequence: CASSFGQNQETQYF.

This CDR3 is CASSLGRLGTAQETQYF. As DNA, the CDR3 is TGTGCCAGCAGCTTAGGCCGCCTCGGGACAGCTCAAGAGACCCAGTACTTC. This chain links TRBV5-6 with TRBJ2-5; 7 bases align to TRBD1. The length of the CDR3 is 17 residues. Germline assignment: CDR1 SGHDT and CDR2 YYEEEE. V shed 2 bases and J 2 bases; nucleotides not matched to a gene: 12.

J is TRBJ2-2 and V is TRBV2; 9 nucleotides agree with TRBD1. Germline values: CDR1 SNHLY, CDR2 FYNNEI. Trimming cost V 6 bases and J 7 bases; bases outside gene matches: 6. The CDR3 length is 14 residues. Here the CDR3 reads CASSGDRVGGELFF. CDR3 nucleotides: TGTGCCAGCAGCGGGGACAGGGTAGGCGGGGAGCTGTTTTTT.